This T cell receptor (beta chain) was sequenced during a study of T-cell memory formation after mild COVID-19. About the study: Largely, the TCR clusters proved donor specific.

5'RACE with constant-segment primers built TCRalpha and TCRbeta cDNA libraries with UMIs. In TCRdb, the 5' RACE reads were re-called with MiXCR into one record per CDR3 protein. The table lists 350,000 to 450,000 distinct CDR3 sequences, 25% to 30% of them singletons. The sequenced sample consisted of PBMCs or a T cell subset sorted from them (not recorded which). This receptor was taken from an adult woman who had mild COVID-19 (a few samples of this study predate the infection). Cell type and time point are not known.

This chain's CDR3 is CASSNQAGAVTDTQYF. For the CDR3, the DNA is TGTGCCAGTAGTAACCAAGCGGGAGCAGTGACAGATACGCAGTATTTT. The J gene is TRBJ2-3, the V gene TRBV19, with 8 bases matching TRBD2. The germline CDR1 and CDR2 sequences are LNHDA and SQIVND (reference sequence). The CDR3 has 16 residues. The V gene end was trimmed by 4 bases and the J gene end by 3 bases; junction bases not matched to a gene: 9.